This T cell receptor (beta chain) was identified in a study of control samples from healthy donors and cancer patients. Profiled with immunoSEQ multiplex PCR; TCRdb holds only in-frame clones, not every one. The sample holds approximately 82,000 clones, 93% seen once. This CDR3 is 16 amino acids long. Germline V CDR1 and CDR2: SGHRS, YFSETQ. V lost 0 bases, J lost 0 bases, and 9 bases lay in between. V gene TRBV5-1 combines with J gene TRBJ2-2; D gene uncertain. The material sequenced was PBMCs. This sequence originates from a woman aged 35 to 49 with lung cancer. In DNA form, the CDR3 reads TGCGCCAGCAGCTTGGTCGGACCGGCGAACACCGGGGAGCTGTTTTTT. Its translation is CASSLVGPANTGELFF. Filled out from reference TRBV5-1 and TRBJ2-2, the complete variable domain reads KAGVTQTPRYLIKTRGQQVTLSCSPISGHRSVSWYQQTPGQGLQFLFEYFSETQRNKGNFPGRFSGRQFSNSRSEMNVSTLELGDSALYLCASSLVGPANTGELFFGEGSRLTVL.